The 20 T cell receptor beta chains listed next were all sequenced from one sample in a study of T cells in narcolepsy. Profiled with immunoSEQ multiplex PCR; TCRdb holds only in-frame clones, not every one. Of 25,000 to 30,000 clones listed, around 87% are singletons. Sequences were obtained from memory (CD45RA-) CD4+ T cells from blood. Receptors originate from a human donor in good health.

J is TRBJ1-1 and V is TRBV10-3, with D tentatively TRBD1 (5 bases). V was cut by 0 bases and J by 5 bases, with 13 bases left in between. Germline CDR1 reads ENHRY; CDR2 reads SYGVKD. The CDR3 sequence is 15 residues long. The CDR3 protein is CAISESRGLGTEAFF. The CDR3 DNA sequence: TGTGCCATCAGTGAGTCGCGGGGGTTAGGGACTGAAGCTTTCTTT.

This chain links TRBV6-5 with TRBJ2-7; TRBD1 or TRBD2 may be the D gene (5 bases each). V was cut by 6 bases and J by 2 bases, with 11 bases left in between. The CDR3 totals 13 residues. Germline CDR1 is MNHEY and CDR2 is SVGAGI. The CDR3 DNA reads TGTGCCAGCAGGGCAATGGGACCCTACGAGCAGTACTTC. This encodes CASRAMGPYEQYF.

The chain is built from TRBV7-2 and TRBJ2-5; weak D call: TRBD2 (6 bases). Gene TRBJ2-7 matches the end of the DNA better, so the J call may be wrong. This CDR3 is 13 amino acids long. The germline V gene has CDR1 SGHTA and CDR2 FQGNSA. DNA for the CDR3: TGTGCCAGCAGCTTACCGGGACTTTACGAGCAGTACTTC. It specifies CASSLPGLYEQYF.

This chain links TRBV30 with TRBJ1-5, with 10 positions matching TRBD1. The ends lost 2 bases at V and 2 bases at J; junction bases unmatched: 3. The V gene's germline CDR1 is GTSNPN and CDR2 SVGIG (reference sequence). The CDR3 loop spans 15 amino acids. The CDR3 sequence: CAWSPGTGGNQPQHF. CDR3 in DNA: TGTGCCTGGAGTCCCGGGACAGGGGGCAATCAGCCCCAGCATTTT.

The chain employs TRBV7-2 and TRBJ1-2; D is uncertain. Germline V gives CDR1 SGHTA, CDR2 FQGNSA. This CDR3 region has 13 residues. Trimming cost V 4 bases and J 2 bases, with 8 bases left between them. CDR3: CASSSTANYGYTF. Here the CDR3 DNA reads TGTGCCAGCAGCTCCACAGCCAACTATGGCTACACCTTC.

The chain uses TRBV5-6 and TRBJ2-1; D gene ambiguous. From germline, CDR1 is SGHDT and CDR2 YYEEEE. The V end was cut by 2 bases, the J end by 4 bases, with 13 bases between. The CDR3 has 15 residues. CDR3 coding DNA: TGTGCCAGCAGCTTTCGGCGGACCCCGTACAATGAGCAGTTCTTC. Protein: CASSFRRTPYNEQFF.

V usage is TRBV7-6 and J usage is TRBJ2-7; 10 bases align to TRBD2. The CDR3 runs 14 residues. The germline V gene has CDR1 SGHVS and CDR2 FNYEAQ. With V trimmed by 6 bases and J by 4 bases, 6 bases remained unmatched. The CDR3 loop is CASSRAGGNYEQYF. Written as DNA, the CDR3 is TGTGCCAGCAGTCGAGCGGGAGGGAATTACGAGCAGTACTTC.

This chain uses TRBV5-8 with TRBJ2-1; D could derive from TRBD1 or TRBD2 (6 bases each). The CDR3 has 15 residues. Trimming removed 0 bases at V and 3 bases at J, with 10 bases between. Germline V CDR1 and CDR2: SGHTS, YDEGEE. CDR3 region: CASSLGRGLYNEQFF. DNA of the CDR3: TGTGCCAGCAGCTTGGGACGGGGGCTCTACAATGAGCAGTTCTTC.

V gene TRBV2 combines with J gene TRBJ2-5; D is unresolved. The germline V gene has CDR1 SNHLY and CDR2 FYNNEI. CDR3 length: 13 residues. Trimming stripped 4 bases from V and 5 bases from J, with 11 bases between. CDR3 in amino acids: CASSGITYETQYF. Here the CDR3 DNA reads TGTGCCAGCAGTGGAATAACCTATGAGACCCAGTACTTC.

The gene calls are TRBV12-5 and TRBJ1-1; a weak D match, TRBD1 (5 bases). The CDR3 totals 14 residues. Trimming left V 5 bases short and J 3 bases short, with 13 bases between. Germline CDR1 reads LGHNT; CDR2 reads FRNRAP. CDR3 residues: CASGTSRQYTEAFF. The CDR3 region has the DNA TGTGCTAGTGGTACCAGTCGACAGTACACTGAAGCTTTCTTT.

This sequence joins TRBV27 and TRBJ2-1, with a tentative D call TRBD1 (5 bases). The CDR3 has 14 amino acids. Germline V gene sequence: CDR1 MNHEY, CDR2 SMNVEV (reference sequence). The germline V and J ends were trimmed by 6 bases and 2 bases, with 11 bases remaining between them. CDR3 nucleotides: TGTGCCAGCAGCTCTGGGGCGACCTACAATGAGCAGTTCTTC. It specifies CASSSGATYNEQFF.

V usage is TRBV9 and J usage is TRBJ2-7; 10 nucleotides agree with TRBD1. V lost 2 bases and J lost 1; bases outside the gene matches: 3. This CDR3 comprises 15 residues. CDR1 SGDLS and CDR2 YYNGEE come from the germline V gene. The DNA of the CDR3 is TGTGCCAGCAGCGTCGGGACAGGGGCATCCTACGAGCAGTACTTC. Protein: CASSVGTGASYEQYF.

This clone turned up a few times. V is TRBV19 and J is TRBJ2-6, with 8 positions matching TRBD1. CDR1 is LNHDA and CDR2 is SQIVND in the germline V gene (reference sequence). The length of the CDR3 is 16 residues. Unmatched junction bases numbered 1, after V lost 3 bases and J lost 0 bases. CDR3 residues: CASSMGQASGANVLTF. The CDR3 DNA reads as TGTGCCAGTAGTATGGGACAGGCCTCTGGGGCCAACGTCCTGACTTTC.

The chain recombines TRBV27 with TRBJ1-2, with no clear D. The germline CDR1 and CDR2 sequences are MNHEY and SMNVEV (reference sequence). The CDR3 length is 12 residues. V lost 2 bases to trimming and J lost 7 bases, with 8 bases between them. CDR3 residues: CASSLNGIGYTF. Here the CDR3 DNA reads TGTGCCAGCAGTTTAAATGGGATTGGCTACACCTTC.

The chain recombines TRBV27 with TRBJ2-7; D uncertain. V shed 3 bases and J shed 3 bases, with 21 bases lying between them. This CDR3 is 17 amino acids long. Germline CDR1 reads MNHEY; CDR2 reads SMNVEV (reference sequence). The CDR3 DNA reads as TGTGCCAGCAGTTTCTCCGTGCAGCTATTTAACAACTACGAGCAGTACTTC. It yields the protein CASSFSVQLFNNYEQYF.

The V and J genes are TRBV28 and TRBJ2-1, with D uncertain. Germline-derived CDR1 and CDR2 are MDHEN and SYDVKM. Trimming removed 11 bases from V and 7 bases from J, with 9 bases in between. The CDR3 extends over 10 amino acids. CDR3 sequence reads: CAAGRNEQFF. CDR3 nucleotides: TGTGCCGCCGGGCGGAATGAGCAGTTCTTC.

This clone occurred a few times. The chain joins TRBV28 to TRBJ2-3; TRBD2 matches 10 bases. With V trimmed by 5 bases and J by 1 base, 3 bases remained unmatched. Looked up from germline, CDR1 is MDHEN and CDR2 is SYDVKM. The CDR3 totals 15 residues. Here the CDR3 reads CASSLAGDRTDTQYF. The CDR3 nucleotides read TGTGCCAGCAGTCTAGCGGGAGATCGCACAGATACGCAGTATTTT.

The genes are TRBV5-1 and TRBJ2-7; the D call may be TRBD1 or TRBD2 (6 bases each). CDR1 and CDR2 from the germline V gene are SGHRS and YFSETQ. This CDR3 has 13 amino acids. Trimming took 4 bases from V and 4 from J, leaving 12 bases between them. The CDR3 here is CASSGGPGYEQYF. The CDR3 region has the DNA TGCGCCAGCAGCGGGGGGCCGGGATACGAGCAGTACTTC.

The chain links TRBV9 to TRBJ1-3; 9 bases map to TRBD1. The CDR3 totals 14 residues. CDR1 is SGDLS, CDR2 YYNGEE, per germline. Unmatched junction bases numbered 2, after V lost 3 bases and J lost 4 bases. In DNA, the CDR3 is TGTGCCAGCAGCGCCGGGACAGGGGGAAACACCATATATTTT. Translated: CASSAGTGGNTIYF.

The chain employs TRBV2 and TRBJ2-7, with D tentatively TRBD1 (5 bases). This CDR3 region has 13 residues. Per the germline V gene, CDR1 is SNHLY and CDR2 is FYNNEI. Deletions cut 4 bases from V and 5 bases from J, with 12 bases between. This chain's CDR3 is CASSAQGFNEQYF. DNA for the CDR3: TGTGCCAGCAGTGCGCAGGGATTCAACGAGCAGTACTTC. Filled out from reference TRBV2 and TRBJ2-7, the complete variable domain reads EPEVTQTPSHQVTQMGQEVILRCVPISNHLYFYWYRQILGQKVEFLVSFYNNEISEKSEIFDDQFSVERPDGSNFTLKIRSTKLEDSAMYFCASSAQGFNEQYFGPGTRLTVT.